This TCR beta chain came from a study of T cells after posttransplantation cyclophosphamide. Method: immunoSEQ multiplex PCR; TCRdb's copy keeps in-frame clones and lacks some. Found here are just over 25,000 clones, no singletons; the ten largest cover 1.5%. Study outcomes and limitations: Skin or GI-infiltrating T cells shared few TRB sequences with blood. Donor-recipient repertoire similarity was low at 1-2 months, rising over year one.

This clone was observed many times. Its matching antigen is unknown. What was sequenced was PBMCs. This TCR was sampled from a middle-aged man in good health, CMV-negative, and a related stem cell transplant donor.

The CDR3 coding sequence is TGCGCCAGCAGCTTGGCAGGGGCAGGAGGAGAAAAACTGTTTTTT. Protein product: CASSLAGAGGEKLFF. The rearrangement joins TRBV5-1 to TRBJ1-4, with a weak D call TRBD1 (6 bases). Deletions cut 0 bases from V and 8 bases from J, with 14 bases between. Germline values: CDR1 SGHRS, CDR2 YFSETQ. The CDR3 consists of 15 residues.